The rows below give T cell receptor beta chains drawn from one sample of a study of T cell repertoires in cytomegalovirus infection. TCRdb recomputed calls from the reads with MiXCR, one row per CDR3 protein. The sample lists 600,000 to 700,000 distinct CDR3 sequences, about 33% occurring once. These receptors' antigens are unknown. The sequencing used cultured PBMCs, collected from culture after CMV antigen stimulation. The receptors originated from a human donor in good health (CMV status not recorded). Some clones in this sample may be carry-over from other donors' samples. Both conserved end residues are part of each CDR3. Each record gives: J gene, D gene, V gene, clone size, CDR3 protein, CDR3 DNA. A D gene is named only where the DNA matches it firmly. Clone size, where shown, is once, few, many, or a class for clones that have expanded.

J: TRBJ1-5
D: .
V: TRBV12-5
size: few
CDR3: CASGQRSNQPQHF
DNA: TGTGCTAGTGGTCAAAGAAGCAATCAGCCCCAGCATTTT

J: TRBJ1-1
D: .
V: TRBV7-8
size: many
CDR3: CASSLSPGQNSMNTEAFF
DNA: TGTGCCAGCAGCTTATCTCCAGGACAGAATTCCATGAACACTGAAGCTTTCTTT

J: TRBJ1-1
D: TRBD1
V: TRBV18
size: .
CDR3: CASSLGQGALAEAFF
DNA: TGTGCCAGCTCACTTGGGCAGGGGGCGTTGGCTGAAGCTTTCTTT

J: TRBJ2-7
D: .
V: TRBV6-1
size: few
CDR3: CASRLGGAPYEQYF
DNA: TGTGCCAGTCGACTGGGGGGGGCCCCCTACGAGCAGTACTTC

J: TRBJ1-3
D: .
V: TRBV7-2
size: many
CDR3: CASSSRGTPEGNTIYF
DNA: TGTGCCAGCAGCTCCCGGGGAACCCCAGAAGGAAACACCATATATTTT

J: TRBJ1-3
D: .
V: TRBV19
size: .
CDR3: CASSDEATDSGNTIYF
DNA: TGTGCCAGTAGTGACGAAGCGACAGACTCTGGAAACACCATATATTTT

J: TRBJ1-2
D: .
V: TRBV19
size: .
CDR3: CASSIGGQLYGYTF
DNA: TGTGCCAGTAGTATAGGAGGGCAGCTATATGGCTACACCTTC

J: TRBJ2-7
D: .
V: TRBV6-6
size: .
CDR3: CASKPGHSYEQYF
DNA: TGTGCCAGCAAACCGGGCCACTCCTACGAGCAGTACTTC

J: TRBJ2-3
D: .
V: TRBV6-1
size: few
CDR3: CASFDRGRKGDTQYF
DNA: TGTGCCAGCTTCGACCGGGGGAGAAAGGGAGATACGCAGTATTTT

J: TRBJ2-7
D: TRBD1
V: TRBV28
size: .
CDR3: CASRATGTGLYEQYF
DNA: TGTGCCAGCAGGGCAACCGGGACAGGCCTTTACGAGCAGTACTTC

J: TRBJ2-1
D: TRBD2
V: TRBV6-5
size: many
CDR3: CASSYSGLAGGNEQFF
DNA: TGTGCCAGCAGTTATTCGGGACTAGCGGGAGGGAATGAGCAGTTCTTC

J: TRBJ1-5
D: .
V: TRBV6-1
size: .
CDR3: CASNGSPYQPQHF
DNA: TGTGCCAGCAACGGGAGCCCTTATCAGCCCCAGCATTTT

J: TRBJ2-1
D: TRBD2
V: TRBV7-8
size: .
CDR3: CASSSPASGPYNEQFF
DNA: TGTGCCAGCAGCTCTCCCGCTAGCGGACCATACAATGAGCAGTTCTTC

J: TRBJ1-5
D: .
V: TRBV12-3/TRBV12-4
size: .
CDR3: CASSFITSLMPISPQHF
DNA: TGTGCCAGCAGTTTTATCACTTCCCTTATGCCAATCAGCCCCCAGCATTTT

J: TRBJ2-7
D: .
V: TRBV10-2
size: many
CDR3: CASSEVGGEYGEQYF
DNA: TGCGCCAGCAGTGAAGTGGGCGGGGAGTACGGCGAGCAGTACTTC

J: TRBJ1-5
D: TRBD1
V: TRBV19
size: once
CDR3: CASSRQGAGNQPQHF
DNA: TGTGCCAGTAGTAGACAGGGGGCCGGCAATCAGCCCCAGCATTTT

J: TRBJ1-2
D: TRBD1
V: TRBV4-2
size: .
CDR3: CASSQGVNRGLIYGYTF
DNA: TGTGCCAGCAGCCAAGGGGTAAACAGGGGGCTGATCTATGGCTACACCTTC

J: TRBJ1-5
D: .
V: TRBV4-1
size: .
CDR3: CASSLGLRQPEHF
DNA: TGCGCCAGCAGCCTGGGTCTCCGTCAGCCCGAGCATTTT

J: TRBJ2-7
D: .
V: TRBV11-2
size: .
CDR3: CASSLSWGAYEQYF
DNA: TGTGCCAGCAGCCTCAGTTGGGGAGCCTACGAGCAGTACTTC

J: TRBJ2-5
D: .
V: TRBV20-1
size: .
CDR3: CSVGQETQYF
DNA: TGCAGTGTTGGCCAAGAGACCCAGTACTTC

J: TRBJ2-5
D: .
V: TRBV7-6
size: many
CDR3: CASSPGLVETQYF
DNA: TGTGCCAGCAGCCCGGGACTCGTAGAGACCCAGTACTTC

J: TRBJ1-6
D: .
V: TRBV7-2
size: .
CDR3: CASSFSLVTPNSPLHF
DNA: TGTGCCAGCAGCTTTAGCTTGGTGACACCCAATTCACCCCTCCACTTT

J: TRBJ2-3
D: TRBD2
V: TRBV20-1
size: .
CDR3: CSAASGGAEDTQYF
DNA: TGCAGTGCCGCTTCGGGGGGGGCAGAAGATACGCAGTATTTT

J: TRBJ1-2
D: TRBD1
V: TRBV6-5
size: .
CDR3: CASSTLQGAHGYTF
DNA: TGTGCCAGCAGTACACTCCAGGGGGCGCATGGCTACACCTTC

J: TRBJ1-4
D: .
V: TRBV4-1
size: few
CDR3: CASSQTVRANEKLFF
DNA: TGCGCCAGCAGCCAGACAGTGAGAGCTAATGAAAAACTGTTTTTT

J: TRBJ2-1
D: .
V: TRBV5-5
size: .
CDR3: CASSLGTSLEQFF
DNA: TGTGCCAGCAGCTTGGGGACCTCTCTTGAGCAGTTCTTC

J: TRBJ1-1
D: .
V: TRBV3-1
size: .
CDR3: CASSQVPFGAFF
DNA: TGTGCCAGCAGCCAAGTACCTTTCGGAGCTTTCTTT

J: TRBJ1-2
D: .
V: TRBV20-1
size: .
CDR3: CSATEDDGYTF
DNA: TGCAGTGCGACGGAAGATGATGGCTACACCTTC

J: TRBJ1-5
D: .
V: TRBV4-1
size: .
CDR3: CASSRGAPISNQPQHF
DNA: TGCGCCAGCAGCCGCGGAGCACCGATTAGCAATCAGCCCCAGCATTTT

J: TRBJ2-3
D: .
V: TRBV20-1
size: .
CDR3: CSASGSADTQYF
DNA: TGCAGTGCTAGCGGGAGTGCAGATACGCAGTATTTT

J: TRBJ1-6
D: .
V: TRBV18
size: .
CDR3: CASSPPVAGKSYNSPLHF
DNA: TGTGCCAGCTCACCACCTGTGGCAGGGAAGTCCTATAATTCACCCCTCCACTTT

J: TRBJ2-3
D: .
V: TRBV7-8
size: many
CDR3: CASSQRGGSTDTQYF
DNA: TGTGCCAGCAGCCAGCGTGGGGGGAGCACAGATACGCAGTATTTT

J: TRBJ1-6
D: .
V: TRBV11-2
size: .
CDR3: CASSPGVNNSPLHF
DNA: TGTGCCAGCAGTCCCGGGGTCAATAATTCACCCCTCCACTTT

J: TRBJ2-3
D: .
V: TRBV6-5
size: few
CDR3: CASSYSGPAADTQYF
DNA: TGTGCCAGCAGTTACTCGGGACCGGCGGCAGATACGCAGTATTTT

J: TRBJ1-1
D: TRBD1
V: TRBV20-1
size: few
CDR3: CSPSPGTVNTEAFF
DNA: TGCAGTCCCTCACCCGGGACAGTGAACACTGAAGCTTTCTTT

J: TRBJ1-2
D: .
V: TRBV3-1
size: few
CDR3: CASSPRGEGYGYTF
DNA: TGTGCCAGCAGCCCCAGGGGCGAGGGCTATGGCTACACCTTC

J: TRBJ2-1
D: .
V: TRBV5-6
size: .
CDR3: CASSLVQASYNEQFF
DNA: TGTGCCAGCAGCTTGGTACAAGCGTCCTACAATGAGCAGTTCTTC

J: TRBJ2-4
D: TRBD1
V: TRBV12-3/TRBV12-4
size: .
CDR3: CASSPTGPPKNIQYF
DNA: TGTGCCAGCAGCCCGACAGGGCCCCCCAAAAACATTCAGTACTTC

J: TRBJ1-5
D: .
V: TRBV15
size: .
CDR3: CATSRVVGPQHF
DNA: TGTGCCACCAGCAGGGTGGTGGGGCCCCAGCATTTT

J: TRBJ2-2
D: .
V: TRBV7-6
size: .
CDR3: CASSVEGITGELFF
DNA: TGTGCCAGTAGTGTAGAGGGGATTACCGGGGAGCTGTTTTTT

J: TRBJ2-5
D: .
V: TRBV7-6
size: few
CDR3: CASSFGANQETQYF
DNA: TGTGCCAGCAGCTTTGGAGCAAACCAAGAGACCCAGTACTTC

J: TRBJ2-5
D: TRBD1
V: TRBV7-2
size: many
CDR3: CASSFVGTVGTQYF
DNA: TGTGCCAGCAGCTTTGTGGGGACAGTTGGGACCCAGTACTTC

J: TRBJ1-5
D: .
V: TRBV7-2
size: many
CDR3: CASSLSWGNNQPQHF
DNA: TGTGCCAGCAGCTTGAGCTGGGGGAACAATCAGCCCCAGCATTTT

J: TRBJ2-3
D: .
V: TRBV18
size: .
CDR3: CASAGGVLDTQYF
DNA: TGTGCCAGCGCCGGCGGCGTGCTAGATACGCAGTATTTT

J: TRBJ1-1
D: TRBD1
V: TRBV7-9
size: few
CDR3: CASSTRQGLNTEAFF
DNA: TGTGCCAGCAGCACACGACAGGGATTGAACACTGAAGCTTTCTTT

J: TRBJ1-3
D: .
V: TRBV12-3/TRBV12-4
size: .
CDR3: CASSFMRLSGNTIYF
DNA: TGTGCCAGCAGTTTTATGCGACTCTCTGGAAACACCATATATTTT

J: TRBJ1-6
D: .
V: TRBV27
size: .
CDR3: CASSGYGGSPLHF
DNA: TGTGCCAGCAGTGGATATGGCGGTTCACCCCTCCACTTT

J: TRBJ1-2
D: TRBD1
V: TRBV19
size: .
CDR3: CASSHRGPSYGYTF
DNA: TGTGCCAGTAGTCACAGGGGGCCGAGCTATGGCTACACCTTC

J: TRBJ1-3
D: .
V: TRBV4-1
size: .
CDR3: CASSPGVGNTIYF
DNA: TGTGCCAGCAGCCCAGGGGTCGGAAACACCATATATTTT

J: TRBJ1-3
D: .
V: TRBV7-2
size: .
CDR3: CASSLYRSSGNTIYF
DNA: TGTGCCAGCAGCTTGTACAGGAGCTCTGGAAACACCATATATTTT

J: TRBJ1-5
D: TRBD1
V: TRBV7-6
size: few
CDR3: CASSYIPPGQYSNQPQHF
DNA: TGTGCCAGCAGTTACATACCACCGGGACAGTATAGCAATCAGCCCCAGCATTTT

J: TRBJ2-7
D: .
V: TRBV6-2/TRBV6-3
size: few
CDR3: CASSYSTGEDEQYF
DNA: TGTGCCAGCAGTTACTCCACAGGAGAGGACGAGCAGTACTTC

J: TRBJ1-6
D: TRBD1
V: TRBV7-2
size: many
CDR3: CASSLDRGLVHF
DNA: TGTGCCAGCAGCCTGGACAGGGGTTTGGTCCACTTT

J: TRBJ2-1
D: .
V: TRBV7-9
size: few
CDR3: CASSGRGKSNEQFF
DNA: TGTGCCAGCAGCGGACGGGGCAAATCCAATGAGCAGTTCTTC